The clone carrying this T cell receptor beta chain came up once. The antigen is undetermined. This CDR3 has 15 residues. Germline V gives CDR1 SGHNT, CDR2 YENEEA. Between the trimmed V and J ends, which lost 5 bases and 1 base, there was a span of 12 bases. This entry comes from a study of OX40 agonist ivuxolimab in advanced cancers. About the research overall: At approximately 80% male, the cohort had a mean age of 60 years, ranging from about 23 to 79. Overall study findings and caveats: The work left the antigen specificity of expanded peripheral T cells undetermined.

Profiled with immunoSEQ multiplex PCR; TCRdb holds only in-frame clones, not every one. In the table there are 95,000 to 100,000 clones, roughly 80% of which are singletons. The sequence was collected from an adult with an advanced solid tumor such as melanoma, head and neck, liver or kidney cancer. The rearrangement joins TRBV11-3 to TRBJ2-1; no definite D call. Sequencing was performed on CD4+ or CD8+ T cells sorted from blood, taken in a trial of the OX40 agonist ivuxolimab. The CDR3 DNA is TGTGCCAGCAGCGATCGTAGAAGATCCTACAATGAGCAGTTCTTC. Translated, it gives CASSDRRRSYNEQFF.